The clone carrying this T cell receptor (beta chain) showed up just a few times. The antigen remains undetermined. This specimen comes from a study of beta chain features in type 1 diabetes. Overall study findings and caveats: Shorter TCRB CDR3s, moderately but significantly so, were found in Type 1 diabetes patients in all four CD4+ subsets.

V gave up 4 bases and J gave up 8 bases; unmatched junction bases: 4. The CDR3 loop spans 14 amino acids. Germline V gene data show CDR1 as SNHLY and CDR2 as FYNNEI. Expressed TCRB transcripts were sequenced because the isolated RNA had all been reverse transcribed beforehand. Assay: immunoSEQ multiplex PCR; the TCRdb copy retains only in-frame clones and omits some. This sample carries roughly 150,000 clones, 6.5% to 9.5% of them seen once, and the ten largest clones take around 0.94%. The gene calls are TRBV2 and TRBJ2-1; TRBD2 agrees at 11 bases. Specimen: central memory CD4+ T cells from blood. This clonotype originated in a woman in her thirties or forties with type 1 diabetes. The DNA for the CDR3 is TGTGCCAGCAGTGGCGTTAGCGGGAGGGATGAGCAGTTCTTC. Its protein is CASSGVSGRDEQFF.